This T cell receptor beta chain was identified during a study of CD8 T cells in ankylosing spondylitis. Broader study findings: There was a TCR beta motif, made of eight highly homologous variants, that appeared characteristic of ankylosing spondylitis blood. The authors found the disease-linked clones to be CD8+ and relatively rare in peripheral blood. In reactive arthritis synovial fluid and blood, some motif variants had been reported before.

Library preparation for TCR beta used quantitative 5'-RACE with molecular barcodes. MiXCR, run by TCRdb on the 5' RACE reads, gives a single entry per CDR3 protein. The table has roughly 470,000 distinct CDR3 sequences, roughly a quarter seen once. With regard to this clonotype: Its antigen is not known.

Per the germline V gene, CDR1 is DFQATT and CDR2 is SNEGSKA (reference sequence). V gave up 6 bases and J gave up 5 bases; unmatched junction bases: 8. The CDR3 is made up of 14 amino acids. Input material: blood, either unsorted or a sorted T cell fraction (not recorded which). The source is a male donor with ankylosing spondylitis. This chain connects TRBV20-1 to TRBJ2-1; 9 nucleotides agree with TRBD2. The CDR3 DNA reads TGCAGTGCCCCATTAGCGGGAGCAAACAATGAGCAGTTCTTC. Encoded protein: CSAPLAGANNEQFF.